This T cell receptor beta chain was captured in a study of blood T cell repertoires in COVID-19. Study overall: From the United States, Italy and Spain came samples of acute and convalescent COVID-19.

Germline loops: CDR1 SGHRS, CDR2 YFSETQ. There are 14 residues in the CDR3. Trimming took 1 base from V and 5 from J; bases not matched to a gene: 2. In the original analysis: By means of reference gene primer amplification, nucleated cell counts were estimated. The assay was immunoSEQ multiplex PCR, and TCRdb's table has in-frame clones only and misses some. The V and J calls and clone size are taken from that table; D and trimming were inferred from the DNA. The sample contains about 150,000 clones, about 73% of which appear only once. Sequencing used peripheral blood. This chain joins TRBV5-1 and TRBJ1-1, with 10 bases identical to TRBD1. The TCR was taken from an elderly man with acute or convalescent COVID-19. The CDR3 spells CASSLPDRGTEAFF. DNA of the CDR3: TGCGCCAGCAGCTTGCCGGACAGGGGGACTGAAGCTTTCTTT. The full variable domain, in which reference TRBV5-1 and TRBJ1-1 provide the parts outside the CDR3, is KAGVTQTPRYLIKTRGQQVTLSCSPISGHRSVSWYQQTPGQGLQFLFEYFSETQRNKGNFPGRFSGRQFSNSRSEMNVSTLELGDSALYLCASSLPDRGTEAFFGQGTRLTVV.